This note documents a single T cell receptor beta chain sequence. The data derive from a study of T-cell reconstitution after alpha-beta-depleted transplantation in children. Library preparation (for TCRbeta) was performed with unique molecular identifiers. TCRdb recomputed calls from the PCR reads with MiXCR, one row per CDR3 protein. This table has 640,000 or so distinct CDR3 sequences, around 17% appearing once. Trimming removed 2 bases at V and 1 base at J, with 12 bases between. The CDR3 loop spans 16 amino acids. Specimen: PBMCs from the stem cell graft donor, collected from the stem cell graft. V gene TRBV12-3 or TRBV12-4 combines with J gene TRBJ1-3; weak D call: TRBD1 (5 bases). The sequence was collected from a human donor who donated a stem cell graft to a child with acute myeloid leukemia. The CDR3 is CASSLRGGESGNTIYF. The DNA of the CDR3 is TGTGCCAGCAGTTTAAGGGGCGGGGAATCTGGAAACACCATATATTTT.